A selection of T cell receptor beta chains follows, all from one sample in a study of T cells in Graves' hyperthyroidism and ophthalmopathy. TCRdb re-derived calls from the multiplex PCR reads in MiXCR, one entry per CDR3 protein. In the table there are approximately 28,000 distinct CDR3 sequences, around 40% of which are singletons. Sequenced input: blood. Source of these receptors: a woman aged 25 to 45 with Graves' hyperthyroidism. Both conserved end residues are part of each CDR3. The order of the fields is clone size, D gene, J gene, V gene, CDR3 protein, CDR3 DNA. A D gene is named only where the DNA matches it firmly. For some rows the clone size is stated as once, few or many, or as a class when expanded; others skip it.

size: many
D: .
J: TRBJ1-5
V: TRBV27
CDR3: CASSLWGFSNQPQHF
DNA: TGTGCCAGCAGTTTGTGGGGTTTTAGCAATCAGCCCCAGCATTTT

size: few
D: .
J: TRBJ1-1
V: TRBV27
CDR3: CASSIHRVSEAFF
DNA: TGTGCCAGCAGTATCCACAGGGTTTCTGAAGCTTTCTTT

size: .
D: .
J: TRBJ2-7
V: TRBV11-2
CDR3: CASSLGASRSYEQYF
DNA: TGTGCCAGCAGCTTAGGGGCTAGCAGATCCTACGAGCAGTACTTC

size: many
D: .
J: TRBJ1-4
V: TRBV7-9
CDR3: CASSPRGLEKLFF
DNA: TGTGCCAGCAGCCCCCGGGGTTTGGAAAAACTGTTTTTT

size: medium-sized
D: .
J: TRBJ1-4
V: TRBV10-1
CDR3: CASSESFEKLFF
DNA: TGCGCCAGCAGTGAGTCTTTTGAAAAACTGTTTTTT

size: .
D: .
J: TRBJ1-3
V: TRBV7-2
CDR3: CASSPASDTIYF
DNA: TGTGCCAGCAGCCCCGCAAGTGACACCATATATTTT

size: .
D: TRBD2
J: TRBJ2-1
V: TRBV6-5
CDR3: CASSYGRASNGEQFF
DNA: TGTGCCAGCAGTTATGGGAGGGCTTCAAACGGTGAGCAGTTCTTC

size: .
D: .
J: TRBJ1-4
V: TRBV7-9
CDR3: CASSARWNEKLFF
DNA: TGTGCCAGCAGCGCCCGGTGGAATGAAAAACTGTTTTTT

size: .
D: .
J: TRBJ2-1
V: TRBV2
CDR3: CASREKASYDEQFF
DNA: TGTGCCAGCAGAGAAAAGGCCTCCTACGATGAGCAGTTCTTC

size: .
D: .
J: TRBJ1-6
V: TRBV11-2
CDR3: CASSPSGTPLHF
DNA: TGTGCCAGCAGCCCCTCCGGGACACCCCTCCACTTT

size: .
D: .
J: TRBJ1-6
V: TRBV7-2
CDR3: CASSPEAGHNSPLHF
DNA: TGTGCCAGCAGCCCAGAGGCGGGACATAATTCACCCCTCCACTTT

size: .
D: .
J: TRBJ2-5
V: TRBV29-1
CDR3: CSASSTWDLEETQYF
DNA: TGCAGCGCCAGCAGCACGTGGGATTTAGAAGAGACCCAGTACTTC

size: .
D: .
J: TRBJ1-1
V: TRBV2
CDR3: CASRWSGEVYTEAFF
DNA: TGTGCCAGTAGATGGTCGGGGGAGGTGTACACGGAAGCTTTCTTT

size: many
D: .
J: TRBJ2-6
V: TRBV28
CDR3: CASSFAAISGANVLTF
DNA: TGTGCCAGCAGTTTTGCGGCGATCTCTGGGGCCAACGTCCTGACTTTC

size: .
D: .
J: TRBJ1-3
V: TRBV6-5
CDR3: CASSKTASDTIYF
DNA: TGTGCCAGCAGTAAGACAGCAAGTGACACCATATATTTT

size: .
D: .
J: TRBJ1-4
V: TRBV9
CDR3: CASSVGGPSMANEKLFF
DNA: TGTGCCAGCAGCGTAGGGGGGCCGAGCATGGCTAATGAAAAACTGTTTTTT

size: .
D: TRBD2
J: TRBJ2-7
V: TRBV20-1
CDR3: CSALLAGVGYEQYF
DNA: TGCAGTGCCTTACTAGCGGGGGTGGGGTACGAGCAGTACTTC

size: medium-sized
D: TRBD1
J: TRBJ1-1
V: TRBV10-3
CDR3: CAISLQGTEAFF
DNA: TGTGCCATCAGTCTACAGGGGACTGAAGCTTTCTTT

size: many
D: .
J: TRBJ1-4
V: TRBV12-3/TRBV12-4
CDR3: CASSSGPGGSLFF
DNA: TGTGCCAGCAGTTCGGGCCCCGGGGGATCACTGTTTTTT

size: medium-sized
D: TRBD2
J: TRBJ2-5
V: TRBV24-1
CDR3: CAAGTSGMETQYF
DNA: TGTGCCGCGGGGACTAGCGGGATGGAGACCCAGTACTTC

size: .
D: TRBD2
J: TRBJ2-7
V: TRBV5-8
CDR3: CASSFGASGRQYF
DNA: TGTGCCAGCAGCTTTGGGGCTAGCGGGAGGCAGTACTTC

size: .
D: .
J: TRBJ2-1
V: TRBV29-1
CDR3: CSVEGTSANEQFF
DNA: TGCAGCGTCGAGGGGACATCAGCGAATGAGCAGTTCTTC

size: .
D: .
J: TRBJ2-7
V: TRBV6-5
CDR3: CASSYSNWRDVYEQYF
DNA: TGTGCCAGCAGTTATTCGAACTGGCGGGACGTCTACGAGCAGTACTTC

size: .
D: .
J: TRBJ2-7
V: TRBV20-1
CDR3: CSARETGLSYEQYF
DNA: TGCAGTGCGAGAGAGACGGGACTCTCCTACGAGCAGTACTTC

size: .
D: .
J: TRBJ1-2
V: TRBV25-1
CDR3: CASSFYICSPEGLNYGYTF
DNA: .

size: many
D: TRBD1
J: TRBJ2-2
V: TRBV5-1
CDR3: CASSAGGQRGGELFF
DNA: TGCGCCAGCAGCGCAGGGGGACAGCGTGGCGGGGAGCTGTTTTTT

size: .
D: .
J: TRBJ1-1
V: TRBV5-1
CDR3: CASSPAVNTEAFF
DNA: TGCGCCAGCAGCCCGGCGGTGAACACTGAAGCTTTCTTT

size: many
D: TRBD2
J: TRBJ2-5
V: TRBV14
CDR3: CASSLPAPGLAGRKETQYF
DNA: TGTGCCAGCAGCCTCCCCGCTCCGGGACTAGCGGGTAGGAAAGAGACCCAGTACTTC

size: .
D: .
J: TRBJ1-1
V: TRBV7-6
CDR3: CASSLDRTANTEAFF
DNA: TGTGCCAGCAGCTTAGATCGAACAGCGAACACTGAAGCTTTCTTT

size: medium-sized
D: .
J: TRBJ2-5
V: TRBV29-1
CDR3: CSVLGQETQYF
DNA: TGCAGCGTCCTAGGCCAAGAGACCCAGTACTTC

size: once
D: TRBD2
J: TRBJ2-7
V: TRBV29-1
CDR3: CSVGGGSLHEQYF
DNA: TGCAGCGTTGGTGGCGGGAGTCTCCACGAGCAGTACTTC

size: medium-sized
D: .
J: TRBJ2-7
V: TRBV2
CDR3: CASLVGAEQYF
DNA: TGTGCCAGCCTGGTCGGGGCCGAGCAGTACTTC

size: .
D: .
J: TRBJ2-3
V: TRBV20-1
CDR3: CSTDTQYF
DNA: TGCAGCACAGATACGCAGTATTTT

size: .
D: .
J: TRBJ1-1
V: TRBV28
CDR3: CASSLSRVAFF
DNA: TGTGCCAGCAGTTTATCAAGGGTAGCTTTCTTC

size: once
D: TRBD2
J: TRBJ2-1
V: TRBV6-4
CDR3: CASSQGLAGSGEQFF
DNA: TGTGCCAGCAGCCAGGGACTAGCGGGAAGTGGTGAGCAGTTCTTC

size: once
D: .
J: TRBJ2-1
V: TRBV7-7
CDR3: CASSLGISSYNEQFF
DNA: TGTGCTAGCAGCTTAGGTATAAGCTCCTACAATGAGCAGTTCTTC

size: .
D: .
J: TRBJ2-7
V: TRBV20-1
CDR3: CSARDPGTSYEQYF
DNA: TGCAGTGCTAGAGACCCGGGGACCTCCTACGAGCAGTACTTC

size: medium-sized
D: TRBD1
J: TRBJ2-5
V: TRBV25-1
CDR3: CASSDSPSGTAETQYF
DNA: TGTGCCAGCAGTGACTCTCCAAGTGGGACAGCAGAGACCCAGTACTTC

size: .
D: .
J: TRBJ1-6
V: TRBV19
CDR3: CASSIEGGSYNSPLHF
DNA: TGTGCCAGTAGTATAGAAGGGGGGTCGTATAATTCACCCCTCCACTTT

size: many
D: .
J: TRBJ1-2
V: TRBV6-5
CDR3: CASSYGQLNYGYTF
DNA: TGTGCCAGCAGTTACGGGCAGCTTAACTATGGCTACACCTTC

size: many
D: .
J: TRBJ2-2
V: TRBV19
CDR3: CASSIKGTGYIELFF
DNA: TGTGCCAGTAGTATAAAAGGGACGGGCTACATAGAGCTGTTTTTT

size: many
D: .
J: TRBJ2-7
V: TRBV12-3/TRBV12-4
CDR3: CASKRANYEQYF
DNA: TGTGCCAGTAAGCGGGCCAACTACGAGCAGTACTTC

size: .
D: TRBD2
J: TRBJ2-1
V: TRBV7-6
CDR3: CASSLVAGRNEQFF
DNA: TGTGCCAGCAGCTTAGTAGCGGGGCGAAATGAGCAGTTCTTC

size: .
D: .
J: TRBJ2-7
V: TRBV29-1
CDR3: CSVEGGGATYEQYF
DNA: TGCAGCGTTGAAGGTGGGGGGGCTACTTACGAGCAGTACTTC

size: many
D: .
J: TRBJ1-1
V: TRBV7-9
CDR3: CASSWLNTEAFF
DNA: TGTGCCAGCAGCTGGCTGAACACTGAAGCTTTCTTT

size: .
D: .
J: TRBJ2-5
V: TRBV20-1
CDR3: CSATPTGFGTQYF
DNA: TGCAGTGCTACTCCGACAGGCTTTGGGACCCAGTACTTC

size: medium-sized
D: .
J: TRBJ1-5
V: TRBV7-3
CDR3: CASSPVGGNDQPQHF
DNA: TGTGCCAGCAGCCCGGTTGGTGGCAACGATCAGCCCCAGCATTTT

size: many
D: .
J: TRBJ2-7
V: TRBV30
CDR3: CAWSPNRGLASYEQYF
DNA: TGTGCCTGGAGTCCAAACCGTGGACTGGCCTCCTACGAGCAGTACTTC

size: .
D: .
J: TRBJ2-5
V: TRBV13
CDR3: CASSPLPGTEEETQYF
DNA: TGTGCCAGCAGCCCGCTACCCGGGACGGAGGAAGAGACCCAGTACTTC

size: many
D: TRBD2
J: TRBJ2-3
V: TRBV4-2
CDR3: CASSQEYAGEGDTDTQYF
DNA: TGTGCCAGCAGCCAAGAATACGCGGGGGAAGGGGACACAGATACGCAGTATTTT

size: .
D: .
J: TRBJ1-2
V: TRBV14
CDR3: CASSQGLGGLGVYTF
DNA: TGTGCCAGCAGCCAAGGTCTAGGAGGACTAGGGGTCTACACCTTC

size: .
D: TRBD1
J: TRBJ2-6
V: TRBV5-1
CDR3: CASSAGRTGGLGANVLTF
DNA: TGCGCCAGCAGCGCCGGGAGGACAGGGGGATTGGGGGCCAACGTCCTGACTTTC

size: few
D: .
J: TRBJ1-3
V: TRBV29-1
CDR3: CSVEDRAGTIYF
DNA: TGCAGCGTTGAAGACAGGGCTGGCACCATATATTTT

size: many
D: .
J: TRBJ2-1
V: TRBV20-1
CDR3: CSAPRQIRGNEQFF
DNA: TGCAGTGCTCCGAGACAGATTCGAGGGAATGAGCAGTTCTTC

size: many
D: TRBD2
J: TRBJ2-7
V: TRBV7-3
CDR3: CASSRNGGDAYEQYF
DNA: TGTGCCAGCAGCCGCAACGGGGGGGACGCCTACGAGCAGTACTTC